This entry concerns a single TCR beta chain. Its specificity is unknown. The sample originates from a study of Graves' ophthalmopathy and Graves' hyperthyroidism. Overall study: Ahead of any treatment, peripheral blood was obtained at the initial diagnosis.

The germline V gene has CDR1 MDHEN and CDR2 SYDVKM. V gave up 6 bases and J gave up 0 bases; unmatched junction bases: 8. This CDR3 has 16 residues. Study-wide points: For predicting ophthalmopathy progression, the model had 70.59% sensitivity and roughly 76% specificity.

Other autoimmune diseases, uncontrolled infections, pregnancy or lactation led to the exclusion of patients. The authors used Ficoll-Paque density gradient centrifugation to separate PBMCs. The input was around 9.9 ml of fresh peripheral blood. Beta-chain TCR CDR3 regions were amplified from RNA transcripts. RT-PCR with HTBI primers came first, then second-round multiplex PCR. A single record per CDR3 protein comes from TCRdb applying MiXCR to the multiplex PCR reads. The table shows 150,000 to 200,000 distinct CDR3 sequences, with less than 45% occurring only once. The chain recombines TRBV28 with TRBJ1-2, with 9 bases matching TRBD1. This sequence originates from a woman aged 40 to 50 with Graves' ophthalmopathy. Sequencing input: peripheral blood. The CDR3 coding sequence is TGTGCCAGCAGATATCGGACAGGGGCTGCTAACTATGGCTACACCTTC. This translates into CASRYRTGAANYGYTF.